The 6 T cell receptor beta chains below come from one sample, sequenced in a study of T cell responses to AZD1222 COVID-19 vaccine. The table came from immunoSEQ multiplex PCR; TCRdb's copy has only in-frame clones and leaves some out. The sample lists around 160,000 clones; over 75% were seen once. The sequences come from peripheral blood, collected on day 0 of AZD1222 vaccination. The receptors shown here come from an adult in good health.

The chain recombines TRBV30 with TRBJ2-2; 7 nucleotides match TRBD1. Unmatched junction bases numbered 10, after V lost 8 bases and J lost 1 base. The CDR3 loop spans 15 amino acids. Per germline, CDR1 GTSNPN and CDR2 SVGIG (reference sequence). Written as DNA, the CDR3 is TGTGCCCTGAGTGCAGGGGGAAGGAACACCGGGGAGCTGTTTTTT. It codes for CALSAGGRNTGELFF.

The rearrangement uses TRBV14 and TRBJ2-1, with TRBD2 matching over 9 bases. The CDR3 has 15 residues. CDR1 is SGHDN, CDR2 FVKESK, per germline. J was trimmed by 10 bases and V by 1 base; bases with no gene match: 8. The CDR3 DNA reads TGTGCCAGCAGCCAAGGTAGCGGGAGAGTCACGGAGCAGTTCTTC. Encoded protein: CASSQGSGRVTEQFF.

The chain carries TRBV21-1 and TRBJ1-5. TRBV21-1 is labeled a pseudogene. This CDR3 comprises 15 residues. The CDR3 loop reads CASSRGVPWNQPQHF. CDR3 nucleotides: TGTGCCAGCAGCAGGGGGGTCCCGTGGAATCAGCCCCAGCATTTT.

The chain's CDR3 is CASSYRDRASPLHF. CDR3 nucleotide sequence: TGTGCCAGCAGTTACCGCGACAGGGCTTCACCCCTCCACTTT. The chain uses TRBV6-5 and TRBJ1-6; 7 bases match TRBD1. This CDR3 comprises 14 residues. Unmatched junction bases numbered 4, after V lost 2 bases and J lost 9 bases. The germline V gene encodes CDR1 MNHEY and CDR2 SVGAGI.

The chain links TRBV7-9 to TRBJ1-1; possibly TRBD1 for D (6 bases). Trimming cost V 1 base and J 1 base, with 13 bases left between them. In germline, CDR1 is SEHNR, CDR2 FQNEAQ (reference sequence). The CDR3 has 16 residues. The CDR3 coding sequence is TGTGCCAGCAGCTTAGACGGGGGCGCCGAGAACACTGAAGCTTTCTTT. It specifies CASSLDGGAENTEAFF. Complete variable domain (other parts from reference TRBV7-9 and TRBJ1-1): DTGVSQNPRHKITKRGQNVTFRCDPISEHNRLYWYRQTLGQGPEFLTYFQNEAQLEKSRLLSDRFSAERPKGSFSTLEIQRTEQGDSAMYLCASSLDGGAENTEAFFGQGTRLTVV.

The gene calls are TRBV5-6 and TRBJ2-3; 12 bases match TRBD2. Germline CDR1 reads SGHDT; CDR2 reads YYEEEE. The J segment lost 4 bases and the V segment lost 0 bases, leaving 3 bases of the junction unmatched. This CDR3 spans 16 amino acids. CDR3 in amino acids: CASSLGTSGVPDTQYF. CDR3 sequence (DNA): TGTGCCAGCAGCTTGGGGACTAGCGGGGTTCCAGATACGCAGTATTTT.